This TCR beta chain comes out of a study of shared clonotypes between healthy human individuals (dated by TCRdb to 2019 to 2021). Background on the whole study: The cohort comprised a couple of women and a few men aged 18 to 49 years. For each donor, CD4 naive and CD4 memory were each run on three plates, CD8 naive on two plates, and CD8 memory on one plate. To increase sequencing depth and limit assay-specific biases, different laboratories used diverse techniques to prepare libraries and sequence TCR repertoires. Between about 0.8 and 9 billion PBMCs per donor were obtained by leukapheresis. To estimate repertoire size and how much clonotypes are shared between individuals, the study performed deep sequencing of blood TCR repertoires from about five healthy adults.

As concerns this clone: This receptor's antigen is unknown. No much larger clone is present one base from it, and per-base qualities are unavailable. Other nucleotide sequences in the sample specify the same CDR3.

General findings and caveats noted by the study authors: Only blood was sampled, and tissue TCR repertoires likely differ from those in blood. Because the study included only a small number of donors, the genetic and exposure-history diversity represented was limited. Pairwise subsampling led to the expectation that sequencing depth would affect the degree of clonotype sharing among donors. When a few donors were compared, the shared fraction of clonotypes was about 5.4% for naive CD4, 3.5% to 4% for naive CD8, more than 2% for memory CD4, and 0.4% for memory CD8. Higher generation probabilities were observed for clonotypes shared by all four sorted-subset donors than for non-shared clonotypes. Naive subsets generally had larger estimated clonotype richness than memory subsets did. Rarefaction of sorted-subset datasets indicated incomplete sequencing despite the large sequencing depth.

TCR CDR3 regions were amplified from genomic DNA by multiplex PCR using the deep immunoSEQ assay. Genomic DNA extracted from each cell subset was distributed evenly over all wells of several immunoSEQ 96-well plates, and each plate served as one replicate. For sorted subsets, roughly 190 ng of genomic DNA, equivalent to 30,000 or so T cell genomes, went into each replicate PCR. Purified libraries were measured with a Qubit 3.0 fluorometer, size-checked on a Bioanalyzer 2100, and measured again with the KAPA Library Quantification kit. A separate single-read 150-cycle Illumina NextSeq 550 flow cell was used to sequence each immunoSEQ 96-well plate. Per the source publication's procedure: Because only junctional sequences without quality scores were contained in the immunoSEQ output, filtering matching that applied to full-length reads could not be performed. Sequences were annotated with PyIR, a Python wrapper for IgBLAST v1.9, and V/J genes and CDR3 were assigned using IMGT germline references. Any read was removed if the V/J assignment was weak (E-value above 1e-6), the CDR3 was missing, or the read contained stop codons, out-of-frame junctions, or ambiguous translated residues. V3J clonotypes were defined as sequences sharing an identical inferred V gene, J gene, and CDR3 amino acid sequence. Percentage overlap between repertoires was computed as shared unique clonotypes divided by the size of the smaller repertoire. Richness of each repertoire was evaluated using RTK rarefaction, the Chao1 estimator, and Recon v2.1 estimates of unobserved clonotypes. Generation probabilities for all TCRbeta clonotypes obtained by the gDNA method from a handful of donors were computed using OLGA. The table was pulled from immuneACCESS by TCRdb, which kept in-frame rearrangements only. Such tables lose some clones; where checked, under half of the loss comes from unresolved V genes, and the rest has no known cause. V and J calls and clone size are as listed in that table; D and trimming were resolved from the DNA. Recorded for this sample are millions of clones; more than 80% of them occurred a single time. The ten largest clones represent around 0.15% of the sample.

Donors were healthy HIV-negative adults with no recently reported acute infections or vaccinations. Every donor was a Caucasian adult living in Nashville, Tennessee, USA. Magnetic negative selection was used to enrich CD4+ T cells, after which naive cells were positively selected on CD45RA and the negative fraction became the memory subset. Blood was collected by leukapheresis, and PBMCs were isolated by Ficoll-Histopaque density gradient centrifugation and then cryopreserved in liquid nitrogen vapor phase. Purity and quantity of every magnetically sorted T cell population were checked by analytical flow cytometry. Genomic DNA was isolated from each sorted fraction and quantified by UV absorbance on a Nanodrop 2000c. The CDR3 goes from the cysteine to the phenylalanine over 13 residues. Only CDR3 DNA remains: 39 bases, in frame from the first base. V and J lose 0 bases and 9 bases, and a span of 6 bases separates them. CDR1 LNHNV and CDR2 YYDKDF were looked up in the germline V gene (reference sequence).

The TCR originated in a man aged 18 to 35 in good health. The sample was naive CD4+ T cells sorted from blood. The cell subset or site label, as the study defines it: CD45RA+ positively selected. The V and J segments used are TRBV15 and TRBJ1-6; the D gene cannot be resolved reliably. The bases are TGTGCCACCAGCAGAGATTTGGGTTCACCCCTCCACTTT. Translation gives CATSRDLGSPLHF. The CDR3 plus the reference TRBV15 and TRBJ1-6 genes for the other parts give the full variable domain: DAMVIQNPRYQVTQFGKPVTLSCSQTLNHNVMYWYQQKSSQAPKLLFHYYDKDFNNEADTPDNFQSRRPNTSFCFLDIRSPGLGDTAMYLCATSRDLGSPLHFGNGTRLTVT.